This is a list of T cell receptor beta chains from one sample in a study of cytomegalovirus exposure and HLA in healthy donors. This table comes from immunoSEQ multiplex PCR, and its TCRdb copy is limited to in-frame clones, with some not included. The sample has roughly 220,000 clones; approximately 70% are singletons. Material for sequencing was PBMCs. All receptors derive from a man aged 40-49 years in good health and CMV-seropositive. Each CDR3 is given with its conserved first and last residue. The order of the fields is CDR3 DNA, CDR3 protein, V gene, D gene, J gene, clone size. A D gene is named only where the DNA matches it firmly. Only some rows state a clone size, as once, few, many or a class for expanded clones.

CDR3nt: TGTGCCAGCAGCCCGGCGGGCCGGTGGACTGAAGCTTTCTTT; CDR3aa: CASSPAGRWTEAFF; v_gene: TRBV7-7; d_gene: NA; j_gene: TRBJ1-1; abundance: NA
CDR3nt: TGTGCCAGCAGCGTAGGCCTAGCGGGGATCAATGAGCAGTTCTTC; CDR3aa: CASSVGLAGINEQFF; v_gene: TRBV9; d_gene: TRBD2; j_gene: TRBJ2-1; abundance: once
CDR3nt: TGTGCCAGCAGCCTTACCGGGGGCACTGAAGCTTTCTTT; CDR3aa: CASSLTGGTEAFF; v_gene: TRBV5-4; d_gene: NA; j_gene: TRBJ1-1; abundance: few
CDR3nt: TGCGCCAGCAGCTTGGAGAGTAGCGGGGGGACCAATGAGCAGTTCTTC; CDR3aa: CASSLESSGGTNEQFF; v_gene: TRBV5-1; d_gene: TRBD2; j_gene: TRBJ2-1; abundance: NA
CDR3nt: TGTGCCAGCAGCCATGGACAGGGGGCTTATGGCTACACCTTC; CDR3aa: CASSHGQGAYGYTF; v_gene: TRBV14; d_gene: TRBD1; j_gene: TRBJ1-2; abundance: once
CDR3nt: TGTGCCAGCAGCTCCTATAAGGGGTACGAGCAGTACTTC; CDR3aa: CASSSYKGYEQYF; v_gene: TRBV7-2; d_gene: NA; j_gene: TRBJ2-7; abundance: NA
CDR3nt: TGCGCCAGCAGTGCCGGGCAGGGCCCAAATCAGCCCCAGCATTTT; CDR3aa: CASSAGQGPNQPQHF; v_gene: TRBV10-2; d_gene: NA; j_gene: TRBJ1-5; abundance: NA
CDR3nt: TGTGCCAGCACCTTAGGACAGGGATACTACGAGCAGTACTTC; CDR3aa: CASTLGQGYYEQYF; v_gene: TRBV5-5; d_gene: TRBD1; j_gene: TRBJ2-7; abundance: NA
CDR3nt: TGTGCCAGCAGTAAGGGACAGTACACCGGGGAGCTGTTTTTT; CDR3aa: CASSKGQYTGELFF; v_gene: TRBV6-5; d_gene: TRBD1; j_gene: TRBJ2-2; abundance: NA
CDR3nt: TGTGCCATCGGAGACAGGTTTAATGAAAAACTGTTTTTT; CDR3aa: CAIGDRFNEKLFF; v_gene: TRBV10-3; d_gene: NA; j_gene: TRBJ1-4; abundance: NA
CDR3nt: TGTGCCAGCAGCTCTATAGCGGGGGGGCGTTCAGATACGCAGTATTTT; CDR3aa: CASSSIAGGRSDTQYF; v_gene: TRBV7-8; d_gene: TRBD2; j_gene: TRBJ2-3; abundance: NA
CDR3nt: TGTGCCAGCAGTTTACGACAGCCACTCTACGAGCAGTACTTC; CDR3aa: CASSLRQPLYEQYF; v_gene: TRBV28; d_gene: NA; j_gene: TRBJ2-7; abundance: NA
CDR3nt: TGTGCCAGCAGCTTAAGCCTCTGGGGGGACTACGAGCAGTACTTC; CDR3aa: CASSLSLWGDYEQYF; v_gene: TRBV5-6; d_gene: NA; j_gene: TRBJ2-7; abundance: NA
CDR3nt: TGTGCCAGTGGGCCGACAGGGGGCTCCTACAATGAGCAGTTCTTC; CDR3aa: CASGPTGGSYNEQFF; v_gene: TRBV19; d_gene: TRBD1; j_gene: TRBJ2-1; abundance: NA
CDR3nt: TGTGCCAGCAGTGACCGGGGCTATGGCTACACCTTC; CDR3aa: CASSDRGYGYTF; v_gene: TRBV6-4; d_gene: NA; j_gene: TRBJ1-2; abundance: NA
CDR3nt: TGCGCCAGCAGCCAAGAAGGCGACATTAACTATGGCTACACCTTC; CDR3aa: CASSQEGDINYGYTF; v_gene: TRBV4-3; d_gene: NA; j_gene: TRBJ1-2; abundance: NA
CDR3nt: TGTGCCACCAAAAGAGGGACAGAGGGTGAAAAACTGTTTTTT; CDR3aa: CATKRGTEGEKLFF; v_gene: TRBV2; d_gene: TRBD1; j_gene: TRBJ1-4; abundance: NA
CDR3nt: TGCAGCCTAACAGCCGGGGGGCTTAGCACAGATACGCAGTATTTT; CDR3aa: CSLTAGGLSTDTQYF; v_gene: TRBV29-1; d_gene: NA; j_gene: TRBJ2-3; abundance: NA
CDR3nt: TGCGCCAGCAGTCCCCAGGATGTTTATGGCTACACCTTC; CDR3aa: CASSPQDVYGYTF; v_gene: TRBV10-2; d_gene: NA; j_gene: TRBJ1-2; abundance: NA
CDR3nt: TGTGCCAGTAGTATTTGGGGACAGGGGGAAAATTCACCCCTCCACTTT; CDR3aa: CASSIWGQGENSPLHF; v_gene: TRBV19; d_gene: TRBD1; j_gene: TRBJ1-6; abundance: NA
CDR3nt: TGCGCCAGCAGTATAGACCTTGGAGGGACTGAAGCTTTCTTT; CDR3aa: CASSIDLGGTEAFF; v_gene: TRBV10-1; d_gene: NA; j_gene: TRBJ1-1; abundance: NA
CDR3nt: TGTGCCAGCAGCCCCAGACCAGAGAGGGAGTGTCCGACATTATATAGCAATCAGCCCCAGCATTTT; CDR3aa: CASSPRPERECPTLYSNQPQHF; v_gene: TRBV4-2; d_gene: NA; j_gene: TRBJ1-5; abundance: NA
CDR3nt: TGCGCCAGCAGCTTGGCCCTCCAGGCTGGCGGGGGGAGCACAGATACGCAGTATTTT; CDR3aa: CASSLALQAGGGSTDTQYF; v_gene: TRBV5-1; d_gene: TRBD2; j_gene: TRBJ2-3; abundance: once
CDR3nt: TGTGCCAGCAGCTTTGGGGGACAGGGCTATGGCTACACCTTC; CDR3aa: CASSFGGQGYGYTF; v_gene: TRBV7-8; d_gene: TRBD1; j_gene: TRBJ1-2; abundance: NA
CDR3nt: TGCAGCGAGGGGTTGAGGACTGAAGCTTTCTTT; CDR3aa: CSEGLRTEAFF; v_gene: TRBV29-1; d_gene: NA; j_gene: TRBJ1-1; abundance: NA
CDR3nt: TGTGCCAGTAGTCCGGGTCCCAATATGAGGGAGACCCAGTACTTC; CDR3aa: CASSPGPNMRETQYF; v_gene: TRBV19; d_gene: NA; j_gene: TRBJ2-5; abundance: NA
CDR3nt: TGCGCCAGCAGCTTGAGCAGGGTTGGGGAGACCCAGTACTTC; CDR3aa: CASSLSRVGETQYF; v_gene: TRBV5-1; d_gene: NA; j_gene: TRBJ2-5; abundance: NA
CDR3nt: TGTGCCACCAGCAGAGATAGGACAGCCAACGTCCTGACTTTC; CDR3aa: CATSRDRTANVLTF; v_gene: TRBV15; d_gene: NA; j_gene: TRBJ2-6; abundance: NA
CDR3nt: TGTGCCAGCTCGTACCAAGAGACCCAGTACTTC; CDR3aa: CASSYQETQYF; v_gene: TRBV6-6; d_gene: NA; j_gene: TRBJ2-5; abundance: few